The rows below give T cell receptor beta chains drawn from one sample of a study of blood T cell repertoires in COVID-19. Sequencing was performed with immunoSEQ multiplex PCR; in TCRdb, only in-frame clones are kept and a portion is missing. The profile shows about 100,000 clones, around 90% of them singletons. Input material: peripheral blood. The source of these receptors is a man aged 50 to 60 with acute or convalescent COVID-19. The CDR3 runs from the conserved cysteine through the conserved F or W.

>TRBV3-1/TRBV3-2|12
CASRDKWETQYF
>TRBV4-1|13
CASSQGTLAEQYF
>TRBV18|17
CASSPPGGSSTYNEQFF
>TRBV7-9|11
CATPAGYGYTF
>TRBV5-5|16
CASSLGRVGLNTEAFF
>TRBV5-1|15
CASSRSPGNGNTIYF
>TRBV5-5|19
CASSLVGLAGGSSYNEQFF
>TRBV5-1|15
CASSFRGGLQETQYF
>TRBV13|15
CASSIRTSGQETQYF
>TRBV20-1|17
CSASMEYRDGGTKTQYF
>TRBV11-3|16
CASSLGQGLTNEKLFF
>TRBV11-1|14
CASSLERSYNEQFF
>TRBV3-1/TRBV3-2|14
CASSRQGPNYGYTF
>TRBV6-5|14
CASSYGAGVHEQYF
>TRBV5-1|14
CASSLDGVYNEQFF
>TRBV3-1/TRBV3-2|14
CASSQGGGTGELFF
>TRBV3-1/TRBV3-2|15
CASSSRQGRGTEAFF
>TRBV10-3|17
CAISDPGAGTGIYEQYF